Below, one TCR beta chain is given with its context. Its antigen is unidentified. Data came from immunoSEQ multiplex PCR; TCRdb stores just in-frame clones and leaves some out. This sample has roughly 100,000 clones, with 89% found just once. The data derive from a study of PD-L1 blockade in urothelial cancer. Study information: Blood underwent analysis 3 weeks (second dose) and 6 weeks after treatment began. Study results and caveats: Enhanced expansion of tumor-associated blood clones at 3 weeks characterized durable-benefit patients.

Time point meaning: pretreatment peripheral blood. All patients carried locally advanced or metastatic urothelial carcinoma. Samples spanned pretreatment and treatment, with 1 to 8 time points per patient. CDR1 and CDR2 from the germline V gene are MNHNS and SASEGT. With V trimmed by 2 bases and J by 2 bases, 4 bases remained unmatched. The CDR3 runs to 15 residues. This clonotype originated in a woman at least 80 years old with urothelial cancer. The sample in question was PBMCs, obtained around atezolizumab (anti-PD-L1) treatment. The V and J genes are TRBV6-1 and TRBJ1-2; TRBD1 aligns across 8 bases. The CDR3 sequence is CASSEYDRGNYGYTF. The CDR3 nucleotides are TGTGCCAGCAGTGAATATGACAGGGGAAACTATGGCTACACCTTC.